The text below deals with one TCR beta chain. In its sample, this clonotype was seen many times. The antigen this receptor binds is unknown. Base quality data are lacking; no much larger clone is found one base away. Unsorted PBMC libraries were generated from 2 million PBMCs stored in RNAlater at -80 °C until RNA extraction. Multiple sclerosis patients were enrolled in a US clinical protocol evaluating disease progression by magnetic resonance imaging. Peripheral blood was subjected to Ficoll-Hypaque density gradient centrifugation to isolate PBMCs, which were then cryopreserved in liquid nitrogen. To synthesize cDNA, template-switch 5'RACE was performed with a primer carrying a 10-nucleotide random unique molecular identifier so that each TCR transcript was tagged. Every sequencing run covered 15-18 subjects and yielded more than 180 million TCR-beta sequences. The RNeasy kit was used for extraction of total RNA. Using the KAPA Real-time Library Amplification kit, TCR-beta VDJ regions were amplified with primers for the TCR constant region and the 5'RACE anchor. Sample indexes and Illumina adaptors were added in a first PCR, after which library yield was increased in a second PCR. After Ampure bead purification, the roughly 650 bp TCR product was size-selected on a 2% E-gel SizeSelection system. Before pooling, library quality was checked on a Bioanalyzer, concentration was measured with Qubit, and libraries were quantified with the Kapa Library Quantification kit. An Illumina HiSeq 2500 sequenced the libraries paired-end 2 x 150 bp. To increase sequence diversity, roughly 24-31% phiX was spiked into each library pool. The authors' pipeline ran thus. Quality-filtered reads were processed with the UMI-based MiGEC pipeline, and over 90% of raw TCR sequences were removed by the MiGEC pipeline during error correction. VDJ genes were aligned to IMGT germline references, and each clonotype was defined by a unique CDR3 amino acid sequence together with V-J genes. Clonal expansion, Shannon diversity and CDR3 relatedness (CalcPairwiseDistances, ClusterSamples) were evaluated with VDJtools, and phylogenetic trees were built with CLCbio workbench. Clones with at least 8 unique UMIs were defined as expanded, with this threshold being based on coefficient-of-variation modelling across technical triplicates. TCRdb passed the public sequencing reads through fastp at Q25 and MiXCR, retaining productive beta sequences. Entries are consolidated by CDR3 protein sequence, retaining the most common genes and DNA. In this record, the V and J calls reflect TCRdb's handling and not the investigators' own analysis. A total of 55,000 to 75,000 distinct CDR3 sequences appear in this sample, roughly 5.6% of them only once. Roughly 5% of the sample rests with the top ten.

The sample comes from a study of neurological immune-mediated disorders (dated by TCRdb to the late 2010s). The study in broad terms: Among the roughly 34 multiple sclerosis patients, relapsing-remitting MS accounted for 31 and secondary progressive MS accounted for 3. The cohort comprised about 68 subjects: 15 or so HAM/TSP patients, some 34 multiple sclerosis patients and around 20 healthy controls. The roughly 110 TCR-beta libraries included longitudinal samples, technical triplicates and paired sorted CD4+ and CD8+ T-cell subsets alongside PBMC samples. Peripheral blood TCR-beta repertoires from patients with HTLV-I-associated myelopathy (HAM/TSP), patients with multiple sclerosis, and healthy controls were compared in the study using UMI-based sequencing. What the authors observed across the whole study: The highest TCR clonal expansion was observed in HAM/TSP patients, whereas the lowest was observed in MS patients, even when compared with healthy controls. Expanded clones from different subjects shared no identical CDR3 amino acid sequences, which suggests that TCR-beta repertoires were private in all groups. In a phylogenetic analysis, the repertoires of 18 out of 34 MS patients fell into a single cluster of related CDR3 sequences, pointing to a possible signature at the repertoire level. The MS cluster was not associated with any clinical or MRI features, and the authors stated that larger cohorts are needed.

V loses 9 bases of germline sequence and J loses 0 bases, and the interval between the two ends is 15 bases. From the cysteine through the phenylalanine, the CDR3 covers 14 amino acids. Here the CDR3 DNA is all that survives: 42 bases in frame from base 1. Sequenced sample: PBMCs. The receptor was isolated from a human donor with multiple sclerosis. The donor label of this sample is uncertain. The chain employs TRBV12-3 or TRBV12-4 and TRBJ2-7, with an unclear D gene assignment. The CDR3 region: CASGMGGFSYEQYF. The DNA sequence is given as TGTGCCAGTGGGATGGGTGGCTTCTCCTACGAGCAGTACTTC.